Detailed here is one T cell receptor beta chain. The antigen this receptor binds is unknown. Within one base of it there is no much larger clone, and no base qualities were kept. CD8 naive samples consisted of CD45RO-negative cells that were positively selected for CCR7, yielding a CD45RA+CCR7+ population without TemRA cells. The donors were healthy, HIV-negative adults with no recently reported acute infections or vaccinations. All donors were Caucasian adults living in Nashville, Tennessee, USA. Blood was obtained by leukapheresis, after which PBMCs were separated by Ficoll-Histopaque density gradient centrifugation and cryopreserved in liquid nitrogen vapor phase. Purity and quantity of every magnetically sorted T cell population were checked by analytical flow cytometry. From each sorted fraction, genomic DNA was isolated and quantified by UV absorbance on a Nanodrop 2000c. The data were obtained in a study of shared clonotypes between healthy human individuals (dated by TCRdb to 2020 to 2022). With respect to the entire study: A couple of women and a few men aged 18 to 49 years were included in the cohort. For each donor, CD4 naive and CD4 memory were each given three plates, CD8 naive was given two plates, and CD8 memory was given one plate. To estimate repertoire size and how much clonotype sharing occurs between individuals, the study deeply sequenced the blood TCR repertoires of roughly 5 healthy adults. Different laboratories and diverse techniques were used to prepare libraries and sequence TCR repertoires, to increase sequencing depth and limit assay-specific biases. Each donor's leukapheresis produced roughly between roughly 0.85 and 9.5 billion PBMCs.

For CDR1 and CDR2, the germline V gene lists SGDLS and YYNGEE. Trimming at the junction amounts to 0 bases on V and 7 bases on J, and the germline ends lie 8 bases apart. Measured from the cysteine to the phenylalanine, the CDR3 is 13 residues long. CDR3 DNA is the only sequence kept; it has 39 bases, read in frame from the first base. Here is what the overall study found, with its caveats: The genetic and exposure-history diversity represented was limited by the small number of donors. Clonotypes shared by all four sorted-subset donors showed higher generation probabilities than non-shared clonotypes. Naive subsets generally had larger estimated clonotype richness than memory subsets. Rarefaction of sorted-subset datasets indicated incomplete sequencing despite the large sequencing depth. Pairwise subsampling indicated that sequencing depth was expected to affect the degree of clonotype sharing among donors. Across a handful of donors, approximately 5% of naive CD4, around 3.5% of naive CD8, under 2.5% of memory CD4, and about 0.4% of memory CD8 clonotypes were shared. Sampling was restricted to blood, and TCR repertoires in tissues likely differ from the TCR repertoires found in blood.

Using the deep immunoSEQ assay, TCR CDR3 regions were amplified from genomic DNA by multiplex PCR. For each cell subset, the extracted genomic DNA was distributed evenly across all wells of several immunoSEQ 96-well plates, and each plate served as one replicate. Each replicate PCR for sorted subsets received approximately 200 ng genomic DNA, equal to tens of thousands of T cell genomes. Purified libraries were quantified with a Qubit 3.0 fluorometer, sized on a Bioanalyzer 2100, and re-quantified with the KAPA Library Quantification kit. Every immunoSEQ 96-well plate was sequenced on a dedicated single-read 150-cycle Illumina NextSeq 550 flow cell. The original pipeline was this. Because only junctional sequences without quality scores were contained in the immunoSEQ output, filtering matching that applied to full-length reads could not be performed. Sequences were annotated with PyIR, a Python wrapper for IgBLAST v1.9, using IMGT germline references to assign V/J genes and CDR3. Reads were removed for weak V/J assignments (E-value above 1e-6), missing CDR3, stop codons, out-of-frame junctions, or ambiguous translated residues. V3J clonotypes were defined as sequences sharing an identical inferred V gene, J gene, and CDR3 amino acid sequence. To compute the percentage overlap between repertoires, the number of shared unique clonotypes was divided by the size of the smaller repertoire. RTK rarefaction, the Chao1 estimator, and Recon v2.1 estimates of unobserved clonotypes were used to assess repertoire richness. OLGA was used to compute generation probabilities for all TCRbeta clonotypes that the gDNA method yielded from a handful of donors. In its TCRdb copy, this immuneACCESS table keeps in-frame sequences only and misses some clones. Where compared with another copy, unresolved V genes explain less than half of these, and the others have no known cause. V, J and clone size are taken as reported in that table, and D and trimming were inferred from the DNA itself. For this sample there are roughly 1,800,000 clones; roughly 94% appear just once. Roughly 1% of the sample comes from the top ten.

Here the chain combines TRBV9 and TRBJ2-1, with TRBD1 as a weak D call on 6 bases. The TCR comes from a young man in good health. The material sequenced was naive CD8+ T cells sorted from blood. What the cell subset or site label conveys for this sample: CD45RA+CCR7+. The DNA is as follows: TGTGCCAGCAGCGTAGAGGGGGAAAATGAGCAGTTCTTC. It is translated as CASSVEGENEQFF.